This T cell receptor (beta chain) was recorded in a study of T-cell reconstitution after alpha-beta-depleted transplantation in children. Germline CDR1 is MGHDK and CDR2 is SYGVNS. Unmatched junction bases numbered 14, after V lost 4 bases and J lost 5 bases. The CDR3 runs to 19 residues. Preparation of the TCRbeta library used unique molecular identifiers. TCRdb reprocessed the PCR reads with MiXCR, giving one entry per CDR3 protein. The table includes 350,000 to 500,000 distinct CDR3 sequences, approximately 42% detected once. The starting material was PBMCs, obtained before TCRalphabeta/CD19-depleted stem cell transplant. This rearrangement joins TRBV25-1 to TRBJ2-7; 16 bases are shared with TRBD2. The clonotype originates from a girl between 2 and 10 years old with aplastic anemia, due to receive a stem cell transplant. CDR3 DNA: TGTGCCAGCAGTGGGGGACTGGGACTAGCGGGGGGGCCCCGGGACGAGCAGTACTTC. This gives the protein CASSGGLGLAGGPRDEQYF.